The clone carrying this T cell receptor (beta chain) was observed many times. The antigen is undetermined. This sample was taken from a study of T cell repertoires in cytomegalovirus infection. About the study: Public TCR beta signature analysis indicated the presence of both CMV infection and matching HLA type.

Findings of the study overall: There were carriers of CMV plus the relevant HLA, and cumulative public TCR beta family frequency identified them. HLA-C-restricted TCR beta clonotypes specific for CMV led the ex vivo response.

MiXCR was run by TCRdb on the reads, yielding one entry per CDR3 protein. Here the sample spans approximately 910,000 distinct CDR3 sequences, around 30% being singletons. Germline V gene sequence: CDR1 SGHVS, CDR2 FNYEAQ. The V end was cut by 3 bases, the J end by 0 bases, with 16 bases between. The CDR3 has 17 amino acids. The source of this sequence is a human donor in good health (CMV status not recorded). Some clones in this sample may be carry-over from other donors' samples. The J gene is TRBJ2-3, the V gene TRBV7-6; D ambiguous. Source: cultured CD8+ T cells from PBMCs, taken from culture after CMV antigen stimulation. CDR3 protein: CASSFRSSPPSTDTQYF. CDR3 nucleotides: TGTGCCAGCAGCTTCAGGTCGTCACCCCCTAGCACAGATACGCAGTATTTT. Filled out from reference TRBV7-6 and TRBJ2-3, the complete variable domain reads GAGVSQSPRYKVTKRGQDVALRCDPISGHVSLYWYRQALGQGPEFLTYFNYEAQQDKSGLPNDRFSAERPEGSISTLTIQRTEQRDSAMYRCASSFRSSPPSTDTQYFGPGTRLTVL.